This T cell receptor (beta chain) came from a study of cytomegalovirus exposure and HLA in healthy donors. Findings of the study overall: An analysis done earlier found most TCR beta V segments productive about 87% or about 30% of the time. A highly shared variant cluster was judged a likely technical artifact. Reported results showed that the classifier diagnosed cytomegalovirus status with high specificity and sensitivity.

Germline V gene data show CDR1 as SGHAT and CDR2 as FQNNGV. Losses at the gene ends were 5 bases for V and 5 bases for J; bases not matched to a gene: 7. The CDR3 runs to 15 residues. Worth noting for this clone: Its matching antigen is unknown.

PCR primers comprised 60 Vbeta and 13 Jbeta primers. Produced via immunoSEQ multiplex PCR; TCRdb's table is partial and in-frame only. The data show 100,000 to 150,000 clones, with approximately 84% seen just once and about 1.7% held by the top ten. Sequenced: PBMCs. The chain has TRBV11-2 and TRBJ2-5; 11 bases align to TRBD2. The clonotype comes from a woman aged 40 to 50 in good health and CMV-seronegative. CDR3 sequence: CASSPRLAGWETQYF. The CDR3 DNA is TGTGCCAGCAGCCCCCGACTAGCGGGGTGGGAGACCCAGTACTTC.